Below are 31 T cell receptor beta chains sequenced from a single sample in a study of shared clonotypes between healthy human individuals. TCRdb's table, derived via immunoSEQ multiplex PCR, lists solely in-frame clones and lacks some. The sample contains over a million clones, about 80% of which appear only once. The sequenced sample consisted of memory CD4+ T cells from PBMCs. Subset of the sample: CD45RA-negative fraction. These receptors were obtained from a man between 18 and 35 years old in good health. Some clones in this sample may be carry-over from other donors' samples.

CDR3 loop: CASSSLAGSARALDGYTF. The CDR3 DNA is TGTGCCAGCAGTTCTTTGGCTGGCTCGGCCAGGGCGTTGGATGGCTACACCTTC. The rearrangement links TRBV28 to TRBJ1-2; TRBD1 is a possible D gene (5 bases). This CDR3 spans 18 amino acids. CDR1 MDHEN and CDR2 SYDVKM come from the germline V gene. V shed 4 bases and J shed 6 bases, with 27 bases lying between them.

The CDR3 nucleotides are TGTGCCAGCAGCTCACGAGCGAGCAGGGGTGGAACTGAAGCTTTCTTT. It codes for CASSSRASRGGTEAFF. The rearrangement links TRBV7-9 to TRBJ1-1; D may be TRBD1 (6 bases). The CDR3 sequence is 16 residues long. Germline loops: CDR1 SEHNR, CDR2 FQNEAQ (reference sequence). V was clipped by 4 bases and J by 5 bases, with 20 bases between them.

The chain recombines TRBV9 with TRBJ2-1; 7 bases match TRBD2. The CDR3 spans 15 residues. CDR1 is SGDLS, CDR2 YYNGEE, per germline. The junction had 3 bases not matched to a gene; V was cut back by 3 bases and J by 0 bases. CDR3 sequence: CASSAGGSSYNEQFF. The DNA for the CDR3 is TGTGCCAGCAGCGCCGGGGGGAGCTCCTACAATGAGCAGTTCTTC.

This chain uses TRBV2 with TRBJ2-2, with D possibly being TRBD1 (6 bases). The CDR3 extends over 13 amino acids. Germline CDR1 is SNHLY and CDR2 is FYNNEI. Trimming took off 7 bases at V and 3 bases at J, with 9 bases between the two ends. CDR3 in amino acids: CASKGVYTGELFF. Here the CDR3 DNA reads TGTGCCAGCAAGGGGGTATACACCGGGGAGCTGTTTTTT. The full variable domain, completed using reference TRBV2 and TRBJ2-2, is EPEVTQTPSHQVTQMGQEVILRCVPISNHLYFYWYRQILGQKVEFLVSFYNNEISEKSEIFDDQFSVERPDGSNFTLKIRSTKLEDSAMYFCASKGVYTGELFFGEGSRLTVL.

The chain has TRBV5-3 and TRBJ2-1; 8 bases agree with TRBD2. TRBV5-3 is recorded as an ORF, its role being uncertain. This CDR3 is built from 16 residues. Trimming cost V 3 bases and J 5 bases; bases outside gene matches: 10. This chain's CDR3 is CARSWTRVAGNNEQFF. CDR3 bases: TGTGCCAGAAGCTGGACGAGGGTAGCGGGAAACAATGAGCAGTTCTTC.

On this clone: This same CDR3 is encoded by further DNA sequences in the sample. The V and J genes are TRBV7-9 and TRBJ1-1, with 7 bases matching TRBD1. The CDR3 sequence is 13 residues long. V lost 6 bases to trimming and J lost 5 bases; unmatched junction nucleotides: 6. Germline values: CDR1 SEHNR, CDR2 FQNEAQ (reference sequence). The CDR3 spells CASSSGGGTEAFF. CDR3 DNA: TGTGCCAGCAGTTCAGGGGGTGGGACTGAAGCTTTCTTT.

CDR3 DNA sequence: TGTGCCAGCAGCTCCACTCGGCAAGAGACCCAGTACTTC. Translating gives CASSSTRQETQYF. V gene TRBV28 combines with J gene TRBJ2-5; D is ambiguous. From germline, CDR1 is MDHEN and CDR2 SYDVKM. The CDR3 loop spans 13 amino acids. With 6 bases removed from V and 2 bases from J, the gap between germline ends came to 10 bases.

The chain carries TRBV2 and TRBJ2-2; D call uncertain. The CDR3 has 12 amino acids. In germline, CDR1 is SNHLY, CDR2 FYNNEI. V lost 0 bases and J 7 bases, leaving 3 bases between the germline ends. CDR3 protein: CASSEAGGELFF. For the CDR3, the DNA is TGTGCCAGCAGTGAAGCAGGCGGGGAGCTGTTTTTT.

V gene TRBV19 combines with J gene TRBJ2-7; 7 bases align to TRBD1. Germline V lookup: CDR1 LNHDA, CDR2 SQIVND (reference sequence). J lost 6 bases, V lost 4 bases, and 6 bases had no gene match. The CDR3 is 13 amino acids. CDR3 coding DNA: TGTGCCAGTAGTAAAGACAGGGAAGGCGAGCAGTACTTC. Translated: CASSKDREGEQYF.

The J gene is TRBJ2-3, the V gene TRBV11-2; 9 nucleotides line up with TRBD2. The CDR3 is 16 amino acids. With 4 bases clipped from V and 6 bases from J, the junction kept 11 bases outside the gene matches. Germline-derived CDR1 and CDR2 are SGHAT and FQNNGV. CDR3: CASSSRVAGVLDTQYF. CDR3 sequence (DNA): TGTGCCAGCAGCTCCAGGGTAGCGGGAGTACTCGATACGCAGTATTTT.

CDR3 sequence (DNA): TGTGCCTGGAGTACCTATCGCGGGGGGACCTACAATGAGCAGTTCTTC. Translated: CAWSTYRGGTYNEQFF. This chain links TRBV30 with TRBJ2-1; 8 positions agree with TRBD2. The CDR3 covers 16 residues. In germline, CDR1 is GTSNPN, CDR2 SVGIG (reference sequence). Unmatched junction bases numbered 8, after V lost 2 bases and J lost 2 bases.

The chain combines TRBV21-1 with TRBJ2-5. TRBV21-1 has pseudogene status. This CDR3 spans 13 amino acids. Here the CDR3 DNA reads TGTGCCAGCAGCACCCGGGACGAAGAGACCCAGTACTTC. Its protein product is CASSTRDEETQYF.

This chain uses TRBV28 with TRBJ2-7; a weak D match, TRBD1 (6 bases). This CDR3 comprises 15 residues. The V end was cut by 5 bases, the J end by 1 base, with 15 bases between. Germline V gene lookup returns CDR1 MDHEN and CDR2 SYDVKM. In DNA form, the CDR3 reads TGTGCCAGCAGTGCCCCCACACAGGGATCCTACGAGCAGTACTTC. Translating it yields CASSAPTQGSYEQYF.

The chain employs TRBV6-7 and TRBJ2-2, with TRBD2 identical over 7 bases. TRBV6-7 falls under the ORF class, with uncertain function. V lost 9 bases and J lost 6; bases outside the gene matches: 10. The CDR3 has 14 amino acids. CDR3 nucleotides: TGTGCCAGGATTGGACTAGATAACCCCGGGGAGCTGTTTTTT. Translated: CARIGLDNPGELFF.

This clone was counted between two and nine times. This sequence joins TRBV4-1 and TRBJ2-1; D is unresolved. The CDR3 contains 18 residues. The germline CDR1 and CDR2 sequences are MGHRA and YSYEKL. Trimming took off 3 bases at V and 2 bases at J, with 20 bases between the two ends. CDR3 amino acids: CASSQVDMGLFTYNEQFF. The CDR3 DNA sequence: TGCGCCAGCAGCCAGGTTGATATGGGCCTTTTTACCTACAATGAGCAGTTCTTC.

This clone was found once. The chain's CDR3 is CASSLGLAGEVGDTQYF. The CDR3 nucleotides are TGCGCCAGCAGCTTGGGACTAGCGGGAGAGGTTGGAGATACGCAGTATTTT. This rearrangement joins TRBV5-1 to TRBJ2-3, with TRBD2 matching over 12 bases. J gave up 5 bases and V 0 bases, and 7 bases lay outside the gene matches. Germline CDR1 and CDR2: SGHRS and YFSETQ. The CDR3 contains 17 residues. The whole variable domain, filled in from reference TRBV5-1 and TRBJ2-3, reads KAGVTQTPRYLIKTRGQQVTLSCSPISGHRSVSWYQQTPGQGLQFLFEYFSETQRNKGNFPGRFSGRQFSNSRSEMNVSTLELGDSALYLCASSLGLAGEVGDTQYFGPGTRLTVL.

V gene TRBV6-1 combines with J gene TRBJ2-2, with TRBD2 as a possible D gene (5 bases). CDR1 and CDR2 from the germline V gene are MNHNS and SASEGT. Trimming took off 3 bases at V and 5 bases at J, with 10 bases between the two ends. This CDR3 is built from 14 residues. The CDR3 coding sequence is TGTGCCAGCAGTGACCCTAGGAGGACCGGGGAGCTGTTTTTT. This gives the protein CASSDPRRTGELFF.

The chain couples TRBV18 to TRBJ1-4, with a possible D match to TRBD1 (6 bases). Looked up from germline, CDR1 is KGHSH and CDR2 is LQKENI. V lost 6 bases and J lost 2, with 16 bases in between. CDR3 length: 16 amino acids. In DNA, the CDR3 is TGTGCCAGCTCCCGAGGCCCGGGGGCCACTAATGAAAAACTGTTTTTT. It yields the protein CASSRGPGATNEKLFF.

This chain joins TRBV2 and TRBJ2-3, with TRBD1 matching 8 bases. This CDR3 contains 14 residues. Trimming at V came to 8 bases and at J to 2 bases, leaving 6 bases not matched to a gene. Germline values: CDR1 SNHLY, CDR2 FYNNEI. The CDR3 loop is CASGRDRNTDTQYF. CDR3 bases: TGTGCCAGCGGCCGGGACAGGAACACAGATACGCAGTATTTT.

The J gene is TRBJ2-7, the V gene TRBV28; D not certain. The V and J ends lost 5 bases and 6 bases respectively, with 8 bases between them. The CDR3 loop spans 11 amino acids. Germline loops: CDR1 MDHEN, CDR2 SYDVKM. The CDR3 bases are TGTGCCAGCAGTGTCAACAGCGAGCAGTACTTC. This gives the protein CASSVNSEQYF.

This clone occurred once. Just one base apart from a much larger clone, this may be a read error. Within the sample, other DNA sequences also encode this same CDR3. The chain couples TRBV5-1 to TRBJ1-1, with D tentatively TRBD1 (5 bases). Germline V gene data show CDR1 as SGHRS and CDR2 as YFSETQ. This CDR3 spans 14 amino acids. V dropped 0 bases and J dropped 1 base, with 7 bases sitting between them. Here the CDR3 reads CASSLVGENTEAFF. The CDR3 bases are TGCGCCAGCAGCTTGGTGGGGGAGAACACTGAAGCTTTCTTT. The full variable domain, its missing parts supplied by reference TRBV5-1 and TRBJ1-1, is KAGVTQTPRYLIKTRGQQVTLSCSPISGHRSVSWYQQTPGQGLQFLFEYFSETQRNKGNFPGRFSGRQFSNSRSEMNVSTLELGDSALYLCASSLVGENTEAFFGQGTRLTVV.

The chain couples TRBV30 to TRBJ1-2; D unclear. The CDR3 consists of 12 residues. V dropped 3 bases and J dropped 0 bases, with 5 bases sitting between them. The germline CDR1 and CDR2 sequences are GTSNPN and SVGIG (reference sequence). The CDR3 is CAWRTANYGYTF. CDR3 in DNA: TGTGCCTGGAGGACGGCTAACTATGGCTACACCTTC.

CDR3 amino acids: CAISDGNTYEQYF. The CDR3 bases are TGTGCCATCAGTGACGGGAACACCTACGAGCAGTACTTC. V is TRBV10-3 and J is TRBJ2-7; D perhaps matches TRBD2 (5 bases). The V end lost 3 bases, the J end lost 2 bases, and 8 bases lay between the germline ends. This CDR3 contains 13 residues. CDR1 is ENHRY and CDR2 is SYGVKD in the germline V gene.

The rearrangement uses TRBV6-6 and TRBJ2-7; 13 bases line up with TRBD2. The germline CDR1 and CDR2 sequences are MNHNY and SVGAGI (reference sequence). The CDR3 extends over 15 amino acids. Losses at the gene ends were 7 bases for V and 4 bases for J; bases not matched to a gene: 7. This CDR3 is CASNPTSGRMYEQYF. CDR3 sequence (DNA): TGTGCCAGCAACCCGACTAGCGGGAGGATGTACGAGCAGTACTTC.

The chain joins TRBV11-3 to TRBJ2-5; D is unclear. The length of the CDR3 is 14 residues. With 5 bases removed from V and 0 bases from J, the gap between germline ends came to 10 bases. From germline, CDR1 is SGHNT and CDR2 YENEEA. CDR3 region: CASSPTPDQETQYF. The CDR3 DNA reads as TGTGCCAGCAGCCCCACGCCTGACCAAGAGACCCAGTACTTC.

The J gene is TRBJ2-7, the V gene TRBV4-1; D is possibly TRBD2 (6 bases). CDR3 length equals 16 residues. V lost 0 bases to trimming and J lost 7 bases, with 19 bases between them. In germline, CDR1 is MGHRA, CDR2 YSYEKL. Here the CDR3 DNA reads TGCGCCAGCAGCCAAGACCGGGGGAGCTATCCAGGGGAGCAGTACTTC. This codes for CASSQDRGSYPGEQYF.

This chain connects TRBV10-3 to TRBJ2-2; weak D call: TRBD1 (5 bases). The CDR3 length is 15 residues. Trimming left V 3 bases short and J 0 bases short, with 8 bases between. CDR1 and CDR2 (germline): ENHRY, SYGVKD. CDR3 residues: CAISDRVANTGELFF. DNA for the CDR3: TGTGCCATCAGTGACAGGGTCGCGAACACCGGGGAGCTGTTTTTT.

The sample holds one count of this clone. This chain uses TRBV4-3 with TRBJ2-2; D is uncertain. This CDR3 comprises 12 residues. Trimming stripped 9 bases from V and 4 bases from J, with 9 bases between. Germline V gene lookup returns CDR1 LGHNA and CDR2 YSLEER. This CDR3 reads CASAATTGELFF. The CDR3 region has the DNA TGCGCCAGTGCGGCCACCACCGGGGAGCTGTTTTTT.

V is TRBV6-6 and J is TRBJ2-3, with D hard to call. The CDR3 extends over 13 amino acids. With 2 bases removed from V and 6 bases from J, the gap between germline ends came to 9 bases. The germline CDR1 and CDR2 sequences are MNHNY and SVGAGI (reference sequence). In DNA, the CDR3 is TGTGCCAGCAGTTACAACCCTCCGGATACGCAGTATTTT. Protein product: CASSYNPPDTQYF.

CDR3 residues: CASTRSPSNQPQHF. The CDR3 DNA reads as TGTGCCAGCACTCGAAGCCCAAGCAATCAGCCCCAGCATTTT. V gene TRBV6-1 combines with J gene TRBJ1-5, with D hard to call. This CDR3 is built from 14 residues. The germline V and J ends were trimmed by 7 bases and 1 base, with 11 bases remaining between them. CDR1 and CDR2 (germline): MNHNS, SASEGT.

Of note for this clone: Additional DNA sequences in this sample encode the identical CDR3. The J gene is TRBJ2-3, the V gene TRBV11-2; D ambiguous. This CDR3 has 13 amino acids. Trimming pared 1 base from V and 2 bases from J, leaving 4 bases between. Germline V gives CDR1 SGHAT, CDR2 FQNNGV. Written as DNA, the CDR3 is TGTGCCAGCAGCTTAGGGCACACAGATACGCAGTATTTT. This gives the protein CASSLGHTDTQYF. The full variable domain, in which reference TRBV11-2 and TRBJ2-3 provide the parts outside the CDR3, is EAGVAQSPRYKIIEKRQSVAFWCNPISGHATLYWYQQILGQGPKLLIQFQNNGVVDDSQLPKDRFSAERLKGVDSTLKIQPAKLEDSAVYLCASSLGHTDTQYFGPGTRLTVL.